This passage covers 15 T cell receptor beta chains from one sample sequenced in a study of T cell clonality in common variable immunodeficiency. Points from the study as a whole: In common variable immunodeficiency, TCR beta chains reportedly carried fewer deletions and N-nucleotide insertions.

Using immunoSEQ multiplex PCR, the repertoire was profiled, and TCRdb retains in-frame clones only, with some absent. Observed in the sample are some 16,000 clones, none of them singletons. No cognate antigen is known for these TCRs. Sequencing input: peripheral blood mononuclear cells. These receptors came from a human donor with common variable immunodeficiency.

Incomplete CDR3 DNA: TGTGCCAGTAGTATGGGCCACGCTTACTATGGC. It yields the protein CASSMGHAYYG. The whole CDR3 sequence reads CASSMGHAYYGYTF. V gene TRBV19 combines with J gene TRBJ1-2; D not certain. The read comes to an end 3 residues before the CDR3 does, leaving the germline J gene to fill in the end. The germline V gene encodes CDR1 LNHDA and CDR2 SQIVND (reference sequence). V lost 3 bases, J lost 3 bases, and 11 bases lay in between. This CDR3 is 14 amino acids long.

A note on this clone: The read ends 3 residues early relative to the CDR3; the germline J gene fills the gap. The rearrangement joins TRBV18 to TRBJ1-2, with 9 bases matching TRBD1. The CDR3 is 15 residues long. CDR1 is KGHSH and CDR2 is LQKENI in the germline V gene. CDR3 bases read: TGTGCCAGCTCACCTCGGGACAGGGCGGCGATCGGC. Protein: CASSPRDRAAIG. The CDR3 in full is CASSPRDRAAIGYTF.

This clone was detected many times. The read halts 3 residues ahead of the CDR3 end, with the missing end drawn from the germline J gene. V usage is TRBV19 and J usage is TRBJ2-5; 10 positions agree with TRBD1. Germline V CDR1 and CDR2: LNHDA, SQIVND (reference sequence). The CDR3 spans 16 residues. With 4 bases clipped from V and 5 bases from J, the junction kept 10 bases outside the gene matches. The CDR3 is CASSSHGTGVGETQYF. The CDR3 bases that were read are TGTGCCAGTAGTAGCCACGGGACAGGGGTGGGTGAGACC. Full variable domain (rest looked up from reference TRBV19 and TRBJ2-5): DGGITQSPKYLFRKEGQNVTLSCEQNLNHDAMYWYRQDPGQGLRLIYYSQIVNDFQKGDIAEGYSVSREKKESFPLTVTSAQKNPTAFYLCASSSHGTGVGETQYFGPGTRLLVL.

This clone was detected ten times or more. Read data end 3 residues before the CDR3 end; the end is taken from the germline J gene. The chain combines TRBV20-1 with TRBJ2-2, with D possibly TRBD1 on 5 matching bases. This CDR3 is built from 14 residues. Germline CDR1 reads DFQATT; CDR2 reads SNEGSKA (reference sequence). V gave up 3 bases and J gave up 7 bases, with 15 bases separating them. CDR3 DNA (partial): TGCAGTGCTAGTAACAGGATTGTCGGCGGGGAG. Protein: CSASNRIVGGE. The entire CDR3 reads CSASNRIVGGELFF.

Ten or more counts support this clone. CDR3 DNA (partial): TGTGCCAGCAGTGCCAGGGGGAACACCGGGGAG. Its protein product is CASSARGNTGE. The CDR3 as a whole reads CASSARGNTGELFF. The chain employs TRBV2 and TRBJ2-2; a weak D match, TRBD1 (6 bases). Read data end 3 residues before the CDR3 end; the end is taken from the germline J gene. The CDR3 totals 14 residues. V was trimmed by 4 bases and J by 1 base, leaving 7 bases between them. Germline V gives CDR1 SNHLY, CDR2 FYNNEI.

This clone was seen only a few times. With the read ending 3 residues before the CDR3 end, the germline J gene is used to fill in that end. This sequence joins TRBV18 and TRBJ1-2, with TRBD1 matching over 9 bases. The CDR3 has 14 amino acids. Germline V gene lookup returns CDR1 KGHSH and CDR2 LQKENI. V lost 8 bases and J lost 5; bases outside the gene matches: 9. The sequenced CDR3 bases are TGTGCCAGCACCCCGGGACAGGGTGTTTATGGC. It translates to CASTPGQGVYG. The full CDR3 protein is CASTPGQGVYGYTF. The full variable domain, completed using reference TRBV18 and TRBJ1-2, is NAGVMQNPRHLVRRRGQEARLRCSPMKGHSHVYWYRQLPEEGLKFMVYLQKENIIDESGMPKERFSAEFPKEGPSILRIQQVVRGDSAAYFCASTPGQGVYGYTFGSGTRLTVV.

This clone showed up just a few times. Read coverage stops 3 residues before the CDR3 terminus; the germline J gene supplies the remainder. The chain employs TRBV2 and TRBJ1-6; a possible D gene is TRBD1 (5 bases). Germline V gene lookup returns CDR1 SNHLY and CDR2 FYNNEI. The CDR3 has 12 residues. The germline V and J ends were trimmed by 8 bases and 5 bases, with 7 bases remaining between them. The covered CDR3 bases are TGTGCCAGCGCCAGGGATAATTCACCC. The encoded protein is CASARDNSP. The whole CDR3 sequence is CASARDNSPLHF.

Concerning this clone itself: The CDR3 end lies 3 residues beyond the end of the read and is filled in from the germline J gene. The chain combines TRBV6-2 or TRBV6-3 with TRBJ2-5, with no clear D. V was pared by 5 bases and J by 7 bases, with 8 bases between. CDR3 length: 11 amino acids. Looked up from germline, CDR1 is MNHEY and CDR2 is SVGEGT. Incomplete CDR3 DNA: TGTGCCAGCAGTCAGGTGGGGACC. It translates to CASSQVGT. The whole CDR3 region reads CASSQVGTQYF.

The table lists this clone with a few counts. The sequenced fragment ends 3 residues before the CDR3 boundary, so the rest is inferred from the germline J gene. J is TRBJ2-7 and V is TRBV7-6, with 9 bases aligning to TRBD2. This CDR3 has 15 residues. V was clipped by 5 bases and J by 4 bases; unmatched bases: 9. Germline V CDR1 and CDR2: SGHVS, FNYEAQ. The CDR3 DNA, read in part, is TGTGCCAGCAGCCCGATGACTAGCGGAAAATACGAG. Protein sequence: CASSPMTSGKYE. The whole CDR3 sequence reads CASSPMTSGKYEQYF.

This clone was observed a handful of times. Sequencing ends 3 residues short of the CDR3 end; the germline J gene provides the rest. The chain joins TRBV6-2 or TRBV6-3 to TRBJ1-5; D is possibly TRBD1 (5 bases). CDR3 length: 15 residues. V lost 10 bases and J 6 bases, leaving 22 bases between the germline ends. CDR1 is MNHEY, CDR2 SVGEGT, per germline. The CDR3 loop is CATSFGAQVLQPQHF. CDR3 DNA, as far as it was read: TGTGCCACCTCCTTTGGGGCCCAGGTTCTTCAGCCC.

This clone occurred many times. CDR3: CASSLLGGAGETQYF. The CDR3 DNA, read in part, is TGTGCCAGCAGCTTGCTTGGGGGGGCGGGAGAGACC. The rearrangement uses TRBV5-5 and TRBJ2-5; a weak D match, TRBD2 (7 bases). From the germline J gene comes the end of the CDR3, since the read stops 3 residues before it. CDR1 is SGHKS and CDR2 is YYEKEE in the germline V gene (reference sequence). Trimming stripped 1 base from V and 4 bases from J, with 14 bases between. This CDR3 contains 15 residues.

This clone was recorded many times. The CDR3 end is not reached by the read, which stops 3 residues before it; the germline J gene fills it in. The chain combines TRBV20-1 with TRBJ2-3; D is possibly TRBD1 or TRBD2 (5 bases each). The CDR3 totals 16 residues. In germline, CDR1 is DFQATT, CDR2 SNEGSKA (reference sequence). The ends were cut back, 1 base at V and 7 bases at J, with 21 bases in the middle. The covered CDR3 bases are TGCAGTGCTAGAGCTTTGGGCAGGGAGATAGGAAATACG. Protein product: CSARALGREIGNT. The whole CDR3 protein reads CSARALGREIGNTQYF.

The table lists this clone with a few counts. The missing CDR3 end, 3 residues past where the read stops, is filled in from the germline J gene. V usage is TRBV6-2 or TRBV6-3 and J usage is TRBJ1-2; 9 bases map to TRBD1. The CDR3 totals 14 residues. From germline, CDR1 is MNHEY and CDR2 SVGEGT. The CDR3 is CASSYWTGEGGYTF. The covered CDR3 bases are TGTGCCAGCAGTTACTGGACAGGGGAGGGAGGC.

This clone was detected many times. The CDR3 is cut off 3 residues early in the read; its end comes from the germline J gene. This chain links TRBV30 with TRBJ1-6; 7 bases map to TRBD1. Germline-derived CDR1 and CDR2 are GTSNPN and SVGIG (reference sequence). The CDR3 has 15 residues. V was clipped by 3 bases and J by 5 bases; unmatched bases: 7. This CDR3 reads CAWREKGQNNSPLHF. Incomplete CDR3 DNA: TGTGCCTGGAGGGAAAAGGGACAGAATAATTCACCC.

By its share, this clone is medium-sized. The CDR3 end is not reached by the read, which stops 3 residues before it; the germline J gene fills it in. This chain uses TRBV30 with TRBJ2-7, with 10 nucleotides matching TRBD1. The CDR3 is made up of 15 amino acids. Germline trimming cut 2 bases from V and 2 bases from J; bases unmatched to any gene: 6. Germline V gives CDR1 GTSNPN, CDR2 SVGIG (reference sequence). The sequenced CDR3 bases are TGTGCCTGGAGTATCACCGGGACAGGGGCCTACGAG. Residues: CAWSITGTGAYE. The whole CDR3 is CAWSITGTGAYEQYF.